In its sample, the clone carrying this TCR beta chain was seen a few times. The antigen is undetermined. The data were obtained in a study of spatial heterogeneity in lung cancer. For the study at large: When follow-up PBMC samples existed, they were sequenced (at a median of about two years after resection). Study-level points and caveats: Blood showed ubiquitous tumor TCRs more often at resection than at routine follow-up.

The CDR3 loop spans 14 amino acids. The germline V and J ends were trimmed by 3 bases and 4 bases, with 7 bases remaining between them. The germline gives CDR1 MNHEY, CDR2 SMNVEV (reference sequence). Specified time point: blood at routine non-recurrence follow-up after resection. The authors sequenced whole RNA from tumor, nontumor lung or frozen PBMC without sorting. TCRdb re-called the 5' RACE reads through MiXCR, storing one row per CDR3 protein. The data contain 110,000 or so distinct CDR3 sequences, approximately 10% of them singletons. Sequencing was performed on PBMCs, taken at follow-up. The J gene is TRBJ1-6, the V gene TRBV27; the D gene is possibly TRBD1 (5 bases). The origin of this receptor is a female donor with early-stage non-small cell lung cancer. The CDR3 nucleotides are TGTGCCAGCAGTTTGGGACCGTATAATTCACCCCTCCACTTT. Translating it yields CASSLGPYNSPLHF.